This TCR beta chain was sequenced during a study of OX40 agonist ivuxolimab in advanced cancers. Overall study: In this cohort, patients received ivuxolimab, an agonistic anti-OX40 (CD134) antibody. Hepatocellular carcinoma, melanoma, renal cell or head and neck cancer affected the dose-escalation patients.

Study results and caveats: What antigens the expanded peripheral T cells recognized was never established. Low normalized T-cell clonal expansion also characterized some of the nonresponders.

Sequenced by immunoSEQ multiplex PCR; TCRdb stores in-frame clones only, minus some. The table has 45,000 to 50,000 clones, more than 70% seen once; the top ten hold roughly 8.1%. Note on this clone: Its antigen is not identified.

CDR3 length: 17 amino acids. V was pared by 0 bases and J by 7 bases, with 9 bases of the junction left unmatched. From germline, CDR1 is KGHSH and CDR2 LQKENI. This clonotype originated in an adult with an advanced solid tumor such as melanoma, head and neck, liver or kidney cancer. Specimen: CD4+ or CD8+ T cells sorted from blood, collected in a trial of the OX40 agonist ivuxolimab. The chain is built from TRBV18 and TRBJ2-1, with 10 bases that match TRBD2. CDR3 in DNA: TGTGCCAGCTCACCACCGCCTAGCGGGAGTTTTCTTAATGAGCAGTTCTTC. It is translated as CASSPPPSGSFLNEQFF.